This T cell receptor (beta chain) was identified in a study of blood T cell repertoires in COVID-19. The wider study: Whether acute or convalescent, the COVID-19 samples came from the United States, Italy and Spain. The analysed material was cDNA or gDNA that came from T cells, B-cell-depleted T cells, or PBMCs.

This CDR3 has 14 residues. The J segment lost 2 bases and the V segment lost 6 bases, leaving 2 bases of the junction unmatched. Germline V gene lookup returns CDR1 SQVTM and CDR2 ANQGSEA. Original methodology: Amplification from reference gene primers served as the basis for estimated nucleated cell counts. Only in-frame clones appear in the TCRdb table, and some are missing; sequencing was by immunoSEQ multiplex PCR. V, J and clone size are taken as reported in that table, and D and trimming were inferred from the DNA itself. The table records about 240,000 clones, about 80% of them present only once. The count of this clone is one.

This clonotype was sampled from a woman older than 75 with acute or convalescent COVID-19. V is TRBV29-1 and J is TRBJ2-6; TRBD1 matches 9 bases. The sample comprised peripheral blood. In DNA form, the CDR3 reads TGCAGCGTGAGGGACAGGGCTGGGGCCAACGTCCTGACTTTC. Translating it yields CSVRDRAGANVLTF.